These T cell receptor beta chains were read from a single sample in a study of shared clonotypes between healthy human individuals. The protocol was immunoSEQ multiplex PCR, while the TCRdb copy is restricted to in-frame clones and leaves out a portion. The table includes hundreds of thousands of clones, 73% detected once. Sequenced sample: memory CD4+ T cells sorted from blood. Source of these receptors: a woman younger than 45 in good health. CDR3s include the opening cysteine and the closing phenylalanine or tryptophan. Each record gives: V gene, D gene, clone size, J gene, CDR3 DNA, CDR3 protein. The D gene is left open where the match is weak. Where a row states a size, it is once, few, many or the class of an expanded clone; other rows omit it.

V: TRBV5-6; D: .; size: .; J: TRBJ2-7; DNA: TGTGCCAGCAGTCTGCGACGGGGCTCCTACGAGCAGTACTTC; CDR3: CASSLRRGSYEQYF
V: TRBV10-3; D: .; size: many; J: TRBJ2-1; DNA: TGTGCCATCAGTGAGTCTGGTAGCTTCTATGAGCAGTTCTTC; CDR3: CAISESGSFYEQFF
V: TRBV7-9; D: .; size: .; J: TRBJ2-7; DNA: TGTGCCAGCAGCTTAAGGGATGGCCCCTACGAGCAGTACTTC; CDR3: CASSLRDGPYEQYF
V: TRBV29-1; D: TRBD1; size: few; J: TRBJ1-1; DNA: TGCAGCGTTAACGACAGGGTAACTGAAGCTTTCTTT; CDR3: CSVNDRVTEAFF
V: TRBV28; D: .; size: .; J: TRBJ2-7; DNA: TGTGCCAGCAGGAGACAGGCGAGCTCCTACGAGCAGTACTTC; CDR3: CASRRQASSYEQYF
V: TRBV19; D: .; size: .; J: TRBJ1-3; DNA: TGTGCCAGTAGTATTTCTAGAGGAGGAGGAACTGGAAACACCATATATTTT; CDR3: CASSISRGGGTGNTIYF
V: TRBV30; D: .; size: .; J: TRBJ1-1; DNA: TGTGCCTGGGGCCGCATGATGAACACTGAAGCTTTCTTT; CDR3: CAWGRMMNTEAFF
V: TRBV19; D: TRBD1; size: once; J: TRBJ1-4; DNA: TGTGCCAGTAGTAAAGGGGGCGCAACGGGAGGGGAAAAACTGTTTTTT; CDR3: CASSKGGATGGEKLFF
V: TRBV18; D: .; size: .; J: TRBJ1-1; DNA: TGTGCCAGCTCACCAGAATCCCTGAACACTGAAGCTTTCTTT; CDR3: CASSPESLNTEAFF
V: TRBV6-5; D: .; size: .; J: TRBJ2-1; DNA: TGTGCCAGCAGTTACGGAAGCAGCTCCTACAATGAGCAGTTCTTC; CDR3: CASSYGSSSYNEQFF
V: TRBV10-3; D: TRBD2; size: .; J: TRBJ2-1; DNA: TGTGCCATCTCCCGCCTGACTAGCGGGACCTACAATGAGCAGTTCTTC; CDR3: CAISRLTSGTYNEQFF
V: TRBV28; D: .; size: few; J: TRBJ2-3; DNA: TGTGCCAGCAGTTGGGCCTCACGCCCAGATACGCAGTATTTT; CDR3: CASSWASRPDTQYF
V: TRBV7-9; D: TRBD2; size: .; J: TRBJ2-3; DNA: TGTGCCAGCAGCCTCGGACTAGCACATTTAGGTTTAGATACGCAGTATTTT; CDR3: CASSLGLAHLGLDTQYF
V: TRBV11-2; D: .; size: few; J: TRBJ1-1; DNA: TGTGCCAGCAGCTTAGATCGGGTGACACTCACTGAAGCTTTCTTT; CDR3: CASSLDRVTLTEAFF
V: TRBV7-2; D: TRBD1; size: few; J: TRBJ1-6; DNA: TGTGCCAGCAGCTCAGGGGGCGGGTATTCACCCCTCCACTTT; CDR3: CASSSGGGYSPLHF
V: TRBV7-6; D: TRBD2; size: .; J: TRBJ2-3; DNA: TGTGCCAGCAGCTTATCTAGCGGGACGGGGGCAGATACGCAGTATTTT; CDR3: CASSLSSGTGADTQYF
V: TRBV30; D: TRBD1; size: .; J: TRBJ1-2; DNA: TGTGCCTGGAGTGTACGCGGGACAGTAGCTGGCTACACCTTC; CDR3: CAWSVRGTVAGYTF
V: TRBV5-4; D: TRBD1; size: .; J: TRBJ2-1; DNA: TGTGCCAGCAGCTTGGGGGTGGGACAGAGTTACAATGAGCAGTTCTTC; CDR3: CASSLGVGQSYNEQFF
V: TRBV19; D: TRBD1; size: few; J: TRBJ1-2; DNA: TGTGCCAGTAGTGCACCGGACAGGGGGATCTATGGCTACACCTTC; CDR3: CASSAPDRGIYGYTF
V: TRBV29-1; D: .; size: .; J: TRBJ1-5; DNA: TGCAGCGTCGGCCCCTGGATTCAGCCCCAGCATTTT; CDR3: CSVGPWIQPQHF
V: TRBV27; D: TRBD2; size: .; J: TRBJ2-1; DNA: TGTGCCAGCAGTTTTGGGCGGGAGGGCTTTAATGAGCAGTTCTTC; CDR3: CASSFGREGFNEQFF
V: TRBV2; D: .; size: .; J: TRBJ1-1; DNA: TGTGCCAGCAGTCTAAACGGGAAGAACACTGAAGCTTTCTTT; CDR3: CASSLNGKNTEAFF
V: TRBV27; D: TRBD2; size: .; J: TRBJ2-4; DNA: TGTGCCACGGGAGGGGCCAGTCTAGCCAAAAACATTCAGTACTTC; CDR3: CATGGASLAKNIQYF